The 11 T cell receptor beta chains listed next were all sequenced from one sample in a study of quantifying T cell responses using KT2 cells. Study-level information: RNA was reverse transcribed with TCR alpha and beta constant-region primers.

A single-stranded UMI oligo with SP2 sequence was ligated to cDNA 3' ends. The first PCR ran approximately 4 cycles with an equimolar RC1.1 and RC1.2 beta primer mix. One entry per CDR3 protein, called by TCRdb with MiXCR from the UMI-ligation and nested PCR reads. The data hold around 30,000 distinct CDR3 sequences, with about a tenth observed a single time. The sequencing sample was made of PBMCs spiked with cells of the T cell clone KT2. The receptor set was obtained from a human donor.

This clonotype was seen a handful of times. The chain employs TRBV6-5 and TRBJ1-1; D is undetermined. This CDR3 contains 16 residues. Germline CDR1 is MNHEY and CDR2 is SVGAGI. The V end was cut by 2 bases, the J end by 5 bases, with 18 bases between. The CDR3 nucleotides read TGTGCCAGCAGTTACCTGCTCACGGTAGCCGGGACTGAAGCTTTCTTT. As protein: CASSYLLTVAGTEAFF.

This chain uses TRBV9 with TRBJ2-7; tentatively, D is TRBD1 (6 bases). This CDR3 region has 14 residues. The V end lost 3 bases, the J end lost 0 bases, and 10 bases lay between the germline ends. CDR1 is SGDLS and CDR2 is YYNGEE in the germline V gene. DNA for the CDR3: TGTGCCAGCAGCGGAGGACAGAGCTCCTACGAGCAGTACTTC. Translation: CASSGGQSSYEQYF. Complete variable domain (other parts from reference TRBV9 and TRBJ2-7): DSGVTQTPKHLITATGQRVTLRCSPRSGDLSVYWYQQSLDQGLQFLIQYYNGEERAKGNILERFSAQQFPDLHSELNLSSLELGDSALYFCASSGGQSSYEQYFGPGTRLTVT.

This clonotype was seen only a few times. V is TRBV7-8 and J is TRBJ2-5; TRBD2 matches at 11 bases. The CDR3 runs to 16 residues. V lost 5 bases to trimming and J lost 5 bases; unmatched junction nucleotides: 10. From germline, CDR1 is SGHVS and CDR2 FQNEAQ. CDR3 sequence reads: CASSPAVTSGVETQYF. The DNA of the CDR3 is TGTGCCAGCAGCCCTGCGGTGACTAGCGGGGTTGAGACCCAGTACTTC.

This clonotype was seen ten or more times. This chain connects TRBV4-1 to TRBJ2-7; D is possibly TRBD1 (5 bases). Trimming stripped 3 bases from V and 7 bases from J, with 16 bases between. Germline loops: CDR1 MGHRA, CDR2 YSYEKL. The CDR3 has 14 residues. The CDR3 DNA reads TGCGCCAGCAGCCACGCAGGGTTGTCTAAGGAGCAGTACTTC. Its protein is CASSHAGLSKEQYF.

Many counts were recorded for this clonotype. CDR3 sequence (DNA): TGTGCCAGCACCCTGTATTCGGTCAGGAACAATGAGCAGTTCTTC. Protein sequence: CASTLYSVRNNEQFF. The chain carries TRBV5-6 and TRBJ2-1; D is ambiguous. The CDR3 sequence is 15 residues long. From germline, CDR1 is SGHDT and CDR2 YYEEEE. The germline V and J ends were trimmed by 6 bases and 5 bases, with 18 bases remaining between them.

At least ten counts were recorded for this clonotype. The chain couples TRBV7-9 to TRBJ1-1, with 11 bases lining up with TRBD1. This CDR3 comprises 15 residues. Germline V lookup: CDR1 SEHNR, CDR2 FQNEAQ (reference sequence). V lost 4 bases, J lost 8 bases, and 9 bases stayed unmatched. Here the CDR3 reads CASSWGQGDSSEAFF. Here the CDR3 DNA reads TGTGCCAGCAGCTGGGGACAGGGGGATTCTTCGGAAGCTTTCTTT.

This clonotype was seen a handful of times. J is TRBJ2-3 and V is TRBV2, with 10 bases aligning to TRBD2. Trimming removed 4 bases from V and 14 bases from J; junction bases left unmatched: 6. This CDR3 region has 12 residues. Germline CDR1 and CDR2: SNHLY and FYNNEI. The CDR3 nucleotides are TGTGCCAGCAGTGTCAGCGGGGGGGCCGGGTATTTT. Protein product: CASSVSGGAGYF.

This clonotype came up a few times. The CDR3 sequence: CASSPLALNAGEQYF. DNA for the CDR3: TGTGCCAGCAGCCCCCTAGCCCTCAATGCTGGCGAGCAGTACTTC. The V and J genes are TRBV7-2 and TRBJ2-7; TRBD2 is a possible D gene (5 bases). Deletions cut 5 bases from V and 6 bases from J, with 20 bases between. The CDR3 spans 15 residues. Germline-derived CDR1 and CDR2 are SGHTA and FQGNSA.

This clonotype has more than one count but fewer than ten. The V and J genes are TRBV2 and TRBJ1-1; 9 bases match TRBD1. CDR3 size: 14 residues. J gave up 4 bases and V 7 bases, and 7 bases lay outside the gene matches. CDR1 and CDR2 (germline): SNHLY, FYNNEI. The DNA of the CDR3 is TGTGCCAGCATGTCAGGGACAGGGTCCACTGAAGCTTTCTTT. It specifies CASMSGTGSTEAFF.

DNA of the CDR3: TGTGCCAGCAGTGAAGCGCTGACAGGGGGCCAGACCCAGTACTTC. Translated, it gives CASSEALTGGQTQYF. The J gene is TRBJ2-5, the V gene TRBV6-1, with TRBD1 identical over 10 bases. V gave up 0 bases and J gave up 6 bases; unmatched junction bases: 4. Per the germline V gene, CDR1 is MNHNS and CDR2 is SASEGT. The CDR3 loop spans 15 amino acids.

The rearrangement uses TRBV4-3 and TRBJ2-7; D might be TRBD1 or TRBD2, each matching 5 bases. Germline V CDR1 and CDR2: LGHNA, YSLEER. The V and J ends lost 3 bases and 7 bases respectively, with 22 bases between them. CDR3 length: 16 amino acids. In nucleotides, the CDR3 is TGCGCCAGCAGCCAGTGGGGCAGGACTTCATTGGGAGAGCAGTACTTC. Its translation is CASSQWGRTSLGEQYF.